Below are 19 T cell receptor beta chains sequenced from a single sample in a study of cytomegalovirus exposure and HLA in healthy donors. Sequencing was performed with immunoSEQ multiplex PCR; in TCRdb, only in-frame clones are kept and a portion is missing. The sample holds 82,000 or so clones, 90% to 95% seen once. Sequencing was carried out using PBMCs. Receptors were obtained from a woman aged 18-29 years in good health and CMV-seronegative.

The chain uses TRBV12-5 and TRBJ2-3, with 7 nucleotides matching TRBD2. The germline CDR1 and CDR2 sequences are LGHNT and FRNRAP. The CDR3 consists of 17 residues. V shed 3 bases and J 2 bases; nucleotides not matched to a gene: 11. CDR3 DNA: TGTGCTAGTGGTTTTGGGATCGCAGGGACTACCACAGATACGCAGTATTTT. Amino acids: CASGFGIAGTTTDTQYF.

This clone showed up just once. The J gene is TRBJ1-1, the V gene TRBV27; D is perhaps TRBD1 (5 bases). V was clipped by 3 bases and J by 1 base, with 12 bases between them. Germline CDR1 reads MNHEY; CDR2 reads SMNVEV (reference sequence). This CDR3 region has 15 residues. The CDR3 DNA reads TGTGCCAGCAGTTTCGCAAGGGGATGGAACACTGAAGCTTTCTTT. It encodes CASSFARGWNTEAFF.

The CDR3 coding sequence is TGCGCCAGCAGCCCCGCGGACAGGACCGCTGAAGCTTTCTTT. Translation gives CASSPADRTAEAFF. This chain links TRBV4-3 with TRBJ1-1; the match to TRBD1 covers 7 bases. CDR1 and CDR2 (germline): LGHNA, YSLEER. J gave up 6 bases and V 4 bases, and 8 bases lay outside the gene matches. CDR3 length equals 14 residues.

The gene calls are TRBV2 and TRBJ2-4; 7 bases match TRBD2. V dropped 7 bases and J dropped 0; count of bases not matched to a gene: 6. CDR3 length: 15 amino acids. Germline CDR1 is SNHLY and CDR2 is FYNNEI. This CDR3 reads CASTRPGGAKNIQYF. CDR3 DNA sequence: TGTGCCAGCACCAGACCGGGGGGAGCCAAAAACATTCAGTACTTC.

The chain links TRBV2 to TRBJ1-2; the D gene is possibly TRBD1 (6 bases). V was shortened by 5 bases and J by 1 base, with 11 bases between the two germline ends. The CDR3 is made up of 14 amino acids. Germline V gives CDR1 SNHLY, CDR2 FYNNEI. This chain's CDR3 is CASSPGHYNYGYTF. The CDR3 region has the DNA TGTGCCAGCAGTCCGGGACACTATAACTATGGCTACACCTTC.

The V call is TRBV9, the J call TRBJ1-2; D perhaps matches TRBD1 (6 bases). Germline CDR1 is SGDLS and CDR2 is YYNGEE. Trimming took off 4 bases at V and 2 bases at J, with 9 bases between the two ends. The CDR3 contains 13 residues. CDR3 DNA: TGTGCCAGCAGCCGGACAGAGAACTATGGCTACACCTTC. Translated, it gives CASSRTENYGYTF.

V and J are TRBV7-2 and TRBJ2-3; 7 bases fit TRBD2. Per germline, CDR1 SGHTA and CDR2 FQGNSA. CDR3 length equals 17 residues. Trimming removed 3 bases from V and 5 bases from J; junction bases left unmatched: 14. This CDR3 is CASSFLSGGGRGDTQYF. CDR3 in DNA: TGTGCCAGCAGCTTCCTATCTGGGGGGGGGAGAGGAGATACGCAGTATTTT.

V is TRBV6-1 and J is TRBJ1-2; D call uncertain. V was shortened by 1 base and J by 8 bases, with 11 bases between the two germline ends. The CDR3 consists of 13 residues. Germline CDR1 MNHNS, CDR2 SASEGT. The DNA of the CDR3 is TGTGCCAGCAGTGAAGTGGCCGGAGGGGGCTACACCTTC. Amino acid sequence: CASSEVAGGGYTF.

The chain combines TRBV27 with TRBJ1-2; a possible D gene is TRBD1 (5 bases). This CDR3 is built from 14 residues. Germline CDR1 is MNHEY and CDR2 is SMNVEV (reference sequence). The V end lost 9 bases, the J end lost 4 bases, and 18 bases lay between the germline ends. The CDR3 is CASSPNRPGYGYTF. The DNA for the CDR3 is TGTGCCAGTTCACCGAACAGGCCCGGCTATGGCTACACCTTC.

The chain employs TRBV9 and TRBJ2-1, with 14 bases identical to TRBD2. Germline V gene data show CDR1 as SGDLS and CDR2 as YYNGEE. V lost 0 bases to trimming and J lost 10 bases; unmatched junction nucleotides: 6. The CDR3 length is 16 residues. This chain's CDR3 is CASSVGGLAGGGEQFF. DNA for the CDR3: TGTGCCAGCAGCGTAGGAGGACTAGCGGGAGGTGGGGAGCAGTTCTTC.

The chain recombines TRBV5-4 with TRBJ2-7; maybe TRBD2 (5 bases). Trimming removed 4 bases at V and 1 base at J, with 12 bases between. Germline-derived CDR1 and CDR2 are SGHNT and YYREEE (reference sequence). The CDR3 has 14 amino acids. The CDR3 region is CASSTGLDSYEQYF. The CDR3 nucleotides read TGTGCCAGCAGCACTGGACTGGATTCCTACGAGCAGTACTTC. The complete variable domain, with remaining parts taken from reference TRBV5-4 and TRBJ2-7, reads ETGVTQSPTHLIKTRGQQVTLRCSSQSGHNTVSWYQQALGQGPQFIFQYYREEENGRGNFPPRFSGLQFPNYSSELNVNALELDDSALYLCASSTGLDSYEQYFGPGTRLTVT.

The rearrangement uses TRBV4-3 and TRBJ2-5; the match to TRBD2 covers 15 bases. The germline CDR1 and CDR2 sequences are LGHNA and YSLEER. The CDR3 is made up of 16 amino acids. With 0 bases clipped from V and 9 bases from J, the junction kept 5 bases outside the gene matches. The CDR3 reads CASSQEGTSGRRAQYF. The CDR3 coding sequence is TGCGCCAGCAGCCAAGAGGGGACTAGCGGGAGGAGGGCCCAGTACTTC.

The J gene is TRBJ1-1, the V gene TRBV5-6; a possible D gene is TRBD1 (5 bases). The germline V gene has CDR1 SGHDT and CDR2 YYEEEE. The V and J ends lost 4 bases and 3 bases respectively, with 13 bases between them. The CDR3 totals 14 residues. The CDR3 nucleotides read TGTGCCAGCAGCAAAGGGGTAGAGTACACTGAAGCTTTCTTT. This sequence encodes CASSKGVEYTEAFF. Together with reference TRBV5-6 and TRBJ1-1, the CDR3 gives the full variable domain: DAGVTQSPTHLIKTRGQQVTLRCSPKSGHDTVSWYQQALGQGPQFIFQYYEEEERQRGNFPDRFSGHQFPNYSSELNVNALLLGDSALYLCASSKGVEYTEAFFGQGTRLTVV.

The V and J genes are TRBV5-1 and TRBJ2-2; 8 positions agree with TRBD1. The CDR3 contains 16 residues. The J segment lost 0 bases and the V segment lost 4 bases, leaving 5 bases of the junction unmatched. CDR1 is SGHRS and CDR2 is YFSETQ in the germline V gene. CDR3 loop: CASSHMTGANTGELFF. In DNA, the CDR3 is TGCGCCAGCAGCCACATGACAGGGGCGAACACCGGGGAGCTGTTTTTT.

This clone has just a few counts. The CDR3 DNA follows: TGCGCCAGCAGCTTCGGAGGGACCAGCTCCTACGAGCAGTACTTC. Protein product: CASSFGGTSSYEQYF. V and J are TRBV5-1 and TRBJ2-7, with TRBD2 as a possible D gene (6 bases). The germline V and J ends were trimmed by 2 bases and 0 bases, with 12 bases remaining between them. The V gene's germline CDR1 is SGHRS and CDR2 YFSETQ. The CDR3 has 15 residues.

The chain couples TRBV7-9 to TRBJ1-3, with D hard to call. The CDR3 loop spans 14 amino acids. In germline, CDR1 is SEHNR, CDR2 FQNEAQ (reference sequence). V was shortened by 1 base and J by 1 base, with 5 bases between the two germline ends. In DNA, the CDR3 is TGTGCCAGCAGCTTAGACTTTTCTGGAAACACCATATATTTT. Translated, it gives CASSLDFSGNTIYF.

The rearrangement uses TRBV27 and TRBJ2-1; 10 bases line up with TRBD2. CDR3 size: 11 residues. The V gene end was trimmed by 5 bases and the J gene end by 14 bases; junction bases not matched to a gene: 3. From germline, CDR1 is MNHEY and CDR2 SMNVEV (reference sequence). The CDR3 sequence is CASSTGLAEFF. CDR3 DNA sequence: TGTGCCAGCAGTACCGGACTAGCGGAGTTCTTC.

This clone was observed a single time. The chain recombines TRBV9 with TRBJ1-5; D is undetermined. Germline V CDR1 and CDR2: SGDLS, YYNGEE. The CDR3 length is 15 residues. V lost 0 bases to trimming and J lost 1 base, with 8 bases between them. The CDR3: CASSVDAGSNQPQHF. The CDR3 nucleotides read TGTGCCAGCAGCGTAGACGCGGGGAGCAATCAGCCCCAGCATTTT. Full variable domain (remainder filled in from reference TRBV9 and TRBJ1-5): DSGVTQTPKHLITATGQRVTLRCSPRSGDLSVYWYQQSLDQGLQFLIQYYNGEERAKGNILERFSAQQFPDLHSELNLSSLELGDSALYFCASSVDAGSNQPQHFGDGTRLSIL.

The J gene is TRBJ1-1, the V gene TRBV27; the D is unclear. The CDR3 sequence is 11 residues long. V lost 4 bases to trimming and J lost 3 bases, with 3 bases between them. Germline V gives CDR1 MNHEY, CDR2 SMNVEV (reference sequence). CDR3 region: CASSSYTEAFF. The CDR3 DNA reads as TGTGCCAGCAGTTCCTACACTGAAGCTTTCTTT.